The 24 T cell receptor beta chains in this list originate from one sample, sequenced in a study of blood T cells in healthy people across ages. The authors ran a second PCR of 7 to 11 cycles using a sample-barcoded 5' primer and a J-beta primer mix. Using its own MiXCR run on the 5' RACE reads, TCRdb lists one record per CDR3 protein. This table holds approximately 770,000 distinct CDR3 sequences, roughly 60% found once. What was sequenced was blood. These receptors came from a man aged 25 to 40 in good health.

The chain uses TRBV20-1 and TRBJ1-2, with 7 bases aligning to TRBD1. V was pared by 0 bases and J by 5 bases, with 9 bases of the junction left unmatched. There are 15 residues in the CDR3. Germline CDR1 DFQATT, CDR2 SNEGSKA (reference sequence). DNA of the CDR3: TGCAGTGCTAGAGATCTGGAGGGGGCTGATTATGGCTACACCTTC. It translates to CSARDLEGADYGYTF.

There are a few counts of this clonotype. This chain connects TRBV2 to TRBJ2-4; unclear D gene. The J call may not be correct, given that the DNA end is closer to TRBJ2-7. The CDR3 contains 11 residues. CDR1 SNHLY and CDR2 FYNNEI come from the germline V gene. The CDR3: CASRRDTEQYF. The CDR3 DNA sequence: TGTGCCAGCAGGAGAGACACCGAGCAGTACTTC.

The chain couples TRBV12-3 or TRBV12-4 to TRBJ2-6; D is perhaps TRBD1 (5 bases). V was shortened by 1 base and J by 3 bases, with 10 bases between the two germline ends. CDR3 length: 16 amino acids. Here the CDR3 DNA reads TGTGCCAGCAGTTTAGGGGTTCAGGGTGGGGCCAACGTCCTGACTTTC. Translated, it gives CASSLGVQGGANVLTF.

This clonotype was counted a few times. The chain carries TRBV7-9 and TRBJ1-5, with 7 bases fitting TRBD1. The CDR3 totals 14 residues. V lost 8 bases and J lost 6; bases outside the gene matches: 10. CDR1 and CDR2 from the germline V gene are SEHNR and FQNEAQ (reference sequence). CDR3 region: CASGGGNSGQPQHF. CDR3 bases: TGTGCCAGCGGAGGGGGCAACTCTGGTCAGCCCCAGCATTTT.

This clonotype was counted only a few times. The chain employs TRBV11-2 and TRBJ2-5, with 7 positions matching TRBD2. In germline, CDR1 is SGHAT, CDR2 FQNNGV. The CDR3 length is 14 residues. J was trimmed by 11 bases and V by 0 bases; bases with no gene match: 9. For the CDR3, the DNA is TGTGCCAGCAGCTTAGATGGGACTACCTACGGGCAGTACTTC. Encoded protein: CASSLDGTTYGQYF.

The J gene is TRBJ2-7, the V gene TRBV5-6; 9 nucleotides match TRBD2. J lost 2 bases, V lost 0 bases, and 6 bases had no gene match. Germline CDR1 reads SGHDT; CDR2 reads YYEEEE. There are 16 residues in the CDR3. The CDR3 protein is CASSLAATSGPYEQYF. In DNA form, the CDR3 reads TGTGCCAGCAGCTTGGCCGCGACTAGCGGACCCTACGAGCAGTACTTC.

This chain connects TRBV7-2 to TRBJ2-3; 12 bases agree with TRBD2. Germline trimming cut 5 bases from V and 5 bases from J; bases unmatched to any gene: 11. The CDR3 is 17 residues long. Germline CDR1 SGHTA, CDR2 FQGNSA. The CDR3 here is CASSLRPSGGAEDTQYF. As DNA, the CDR3 is TGTGCCAGCAGCCTACGCCCTAGCGGGGGGGCCGAAGATACGCAGTATTTT. The variable domain in full, with the rest retrieved from reference TRBV7-2 and TRBJ2-3, is GAGVSQSPSNKVTEKGKDVELRCDPISGHTALYWYRQSLGQGLEFLIYFQGNSAPDKSGLPSDRFSAERTGGSVSTLTIQRTQQEDSAVYLCASSLRPSGGAEDTQYFGPGTRLTVL.

This sequence joins TRBV5-8 and TRBJ1-2; D is uncertain. Germline values: CDR1 SGHTS, CDR2 YDEGEE. The CDR3 spans 12 residues. The V and J ends lost 0 bases and 12 bases respectively, with 12 bases between them. The CDR3 loop reads CASSLGASPDTF. The CDR3, as DNA: TGTGCCAGCAGCTTGGGAGCGTCCCCGGACACCTTC.

The gene calls are TRBV5-4 and TRBJ1-6; D is unclear. Trimming took off 2 bases at V and 0 bases at J, with 12 bases between the two ends. CDR1 is SGHNT, CDR2 YYREEE, per germline (reference sequence). There are 17 residues in the CDR3. CDR3 residues: CASSLAGVSSYNSPLHF. The CDR3 DNA sequence: TGTGCCAGCAGCTTAGCAGGAGTTAGCTCCTATAATTCACCCCTCCACTTT.

The chain recombines TRBV7-2 with TRBJ2-7; D ambiguous. The V end was cut by 1 base, the J end by 7 bases, with 14 bases between. The length of the CDR3 is 14 residues. The germline CDR1 and CDR2 sequences are SGHTA and FQGNSA. The CDR3 here is CASSLGGLYNEQYF. CDR3 DNA sequence: TGTGCCAGCAGCTTAGGAGGCCTTTACAATGAGCAGTACTTC.

V gene TRBV15 combines with J gene TRBJ1-5; TRBD1 agrees at 10 bases. V dropped 1 base and J dropped 6; count of bases not matched to a gene: 6. Germline values: CDR1 LNHNV, CDR2 YYDKDF (reference sequence). The CDR3 totals 16 residues. Here the CDR3 reads CATSRGGTGDRQPQHF. The CDR3 bases are TGTGCCACCAGCAGAGGTGGGACAGGGGATCGTCAGCCCCAGCATTTT.

This rearrangement joins TRBV7-2 to TRBJ2-3, with no clear D. The V gene lost 4 bases and the J gene lost 8 bases, with 13 bases spanning the gap. The CDR3 contains 13 residues. Germline CDR1 and CDR2: SGHTA and FQGNSA. CDR3 sequence: CASSWFENPTQYF. CDR3 nucleotide sequence: TGTGCCAGCAGCTGGTTCGAAAACCCTACGCAGTATTTT.

In this sample, this clonotype turned up a few times. The chain uses TRBV20-1 and TRBJ2-6; no clear D gene. Germline V CDR1 and CDR2: DFQATT, SNEGSKA (reference sequence). V lost 0 bases and J lost 1, with 7 bases in between. The CDR3 has 15 residues. In nucleotides, the CDR3 is TGCAGTGCTAGAGATGCAGGATCTGGGGCCAACGTCCTGACTTTC. This sequence encodes CSARDAGSGANVLTF.

The chain employs TRBV28 and TRBJ1-2, with a weak D call TRBD1 (6 bases). The CDR3 contains 15 residues. Trimming shortened V by 6 bases and J by 4 bases, and 18 bases separated the two germline ends. Germline CDR1 reads MDHEN; CDR2 reads SYDVKM. The CDR3 DNA sequence: TGTGCCAGCAGCCCCGCTGGGGGCCTGGGCTATGGCTACACCTTC. Encoded protein: CASSPAGGLGYGYTF.

The chain combines TRBV27 with TRBJ1-2; 7 bases line up with TRBD1. V dropped 5 bases and J dropped 8; count of bases not matched to a gene: 11. This CDR3 has 14 residues. CDR1 MNHEY and CDR2 SMNVEV come from the germline V gene (reference sequence). CDR3 in amino acids: CASSPTDREGGYTF. CDR3 DNA: TGTGCCAGCAGTCCGACAGACAGGGAGGGAGGCTACACCTTC.

The chain recombines TRBV7-2 with TRBJ2-1; 13 bases are a match to TRBD2. Looked up from germline, CDR1 is SGHTA and CDR2 is FQGNSA. V gave up 3 bases and J gave up 0 bases; unmatched junction bases: 8. The CDR3 is 19 amino acids. CDR3 in amino acids: CASSFGLAGEKSSYNEQFF. The CDR3 bases are TGTGCCAGCAGCTTTGGACTAGCGGGAGAGAAGAGCTCCTACAATGAGCAGTTCTTC.

V usage is TRBV6-5 and J usage is TRBJ2-1; D remains ambiguous. CDR3 length: 13 residues. CDR1 MNHEY and CDR2 SVGAGI come from the germline V gene. Trimming left V 0 bases short and J 8 bases short, with 8 bases between. CDR3 sequence: CASSYSPGDEQFF. As DNA, the CDR3 is TGTGCCAGCAGTTACTCGCCGGGCGATGAGCAGTTCTTC.

The chain joins TRBV5-1 to TRBJ2-2; 9 nucleotides align to TRBD1. V dropped 6 bases and J dropped 4; count of bases not matched to a gene: 10. This CDR3 has 16 amino acids. Germline CDR1 is SGHRS and CDR2 is YFSETQ. In DNA form, the CDR3 reads TGCGCCAGCACATACCCGGGACAGGGCATCACCGGGGAGCTGTTTTTT. It is translated as CASTYPGQGITGELFF. The full variable domain, with the rest looked up from reference TRBV5-1 and TRBJ2-2, is KAGVTQTPRYLIKTRGQQVTLSCSPISGHRSVSWYQQTPGQGLQFLFEYFSETQRNKGNFPGRFSGRQFSNSRSEMNVSTLELGDSALYLCASTYPGQGITGELFFGEGSRLTVL.

The chain employs TRBV29-1 and TRBJ2-7, with TRBD1 as a possible D gene (5 bases). TRBJ2-5 explains the end of the DNA better; the J call may be wrong. Germline V CDR1 and CDR2: SQVTM, ANQGSEA. The length of the CDR3 is 11 residues. This chain's CDR3 is CSLGQGGTQYF. The CDR3 DNA reads TGCAGCCTCGGCCAGGGTGGGACCCAGTACTTC.

The gene calls are TRBV5-5 and TRBJ2-1, with 11 bases fitting TRBD2. The CDR3 extends over 16 amino acids. Germline CDR1 reads SGHKS; CDR2 reads YYEKEE (reference sequence). V lost 4 bases, J lost 4 bases, and 7 bases stayed unmatched. The CDR3 here is CASSRIGTSGYNEQFF. In nucleotides, the CDR3 is TGTGCCAGCAGCCGAATCGGGACTAGCGGTTACAATGAGCAGTTCTTC. Full variable domain (missing parts from reference TRBV5-5 and TRBJ2-1): DAGVTQSPTHLIKTRGQQVTLRCSPISGHKSVSWYQQVLGQGPQFIFQYYEKEERGRGNFPDRFSARQFPNYSSELNVNALLLGDSALYLCASSRIGTSGYNEQFFGPGTRLTVL.

This clonotype was counted a few times. The chain joins TRBV7-2 to TRBJ2-6; D remains unclear. V was trimmed by 5 bases and J by 0 bases, leaving 8 bases between them. Germline V lookup: CDR1 SGHTA, CDR2 FQGNSA. CDR3 length: 15 residues. CDR3 DNA: TGTGCCAGCAGCCCTCCCAGCTCTGGGGCCAACGTCCTGACTTTC. Amino acid sequence: CASSPPSSGANVLTF.

The chain recombines TRBV28 with TRBJ2-1; 8 nucleotides line up with TRBD2. The CDR3 has 16 amino acids. The germline V gene encodes CDR1 MDHEN and CDR2 SYDVKM. The trim removed 4 bases at V and 10 bases at J, leaving 15 bases unmatched. The CDR3, as DNA: TGTGCCAGCAGTTCCTGGGGACTAGAAGAAGGTCGGGAGCAGTTCTTC. Encoded protein: CASSSWGLEEGREQFF.

This clonotype was observed a few times. The rearrangement joins TRBV28 to TRBJ2-7; D is unresolved. Germline lookup yields CDR1 MDHEN and CDR2 SYDVKM. V was pared by 5 bases and J by 1 base, with 12 bases between. The CDR3 is made up of 14 amino acids. DNA for the CDR3: TGTGCCAGCAGTCCGCACGATAGTTCCTACGAGCAGTACTTC. Encoded protein: CASSPHDSSYEQYF.

This chain links TRBV11-2 with TRBJ1-2; D not certain. The CDR3 consists of 13 residues. The germline V gene has CDR1 SGHAT and CDR2 FQNNGV. V was clipped by 9 bases and J by 4 bases, with 15 bases between them. The CDR3 is CASRREVIYGYTF. CDR3 coding DNA: TGTGCCAGTCGGAGGGAGGTAATCTATGGCTACACCTTC. The entire variable domain, with the rest obtained from reference TRBV11-2 and TRBJ1-2, is as follows: EAGVAQSPRYKIIEKRQSVAFWCNPISGHATLYWYQQILGQGPKLLIQFQNNGVVDDSQLPKDRFSAERLKGVDSTLKIQPAKLEDSAVYLCASRREVIYGYTFGSGTRLTVV.